Included here is one TCR beta chain sequence, with context. There is no known antigen for this receptor. The sample holds no much larger clone one base away, and base qualities are not on file. This sample is part of a study of blood T cell repertoires in COVID-19 (dated by TCRdb to 2019 to 2021). A note on the overall study: The collaborator samples originated in the United States, Italy and Spain and spanned the acute and convalescent phases of COVID-19. Samples came from the ongoing ImmuneRACE study (first 160 participants) plus 1,254 subjects from 6 global collaborators. The material from the prospective study consisted of cDNA or gDNA derived from T cells, B-cell-depleted T cells, or PBMCs. A freely available public database, intended as a resource for researchers studying the immune response to SARS-CoV-2, is where the repertoires were released. Where available, HLA class I and class II types were obtained from metadata supplied by the sample provider rather than from assay-based typing. Deeply sampled blood TCRbeta repertoires from subjects exposed to, actively infected with, or recovered from COVID-19 were included in the dataset. A de-identified subject ID, COVID-19 status, age in years and sex were almost always included in the sample metadata. Here is what the overall study found, with its caveats: Clinical and demographic metadata were provided uncurated, with the amount varying by source and participant.

TCRbeta CDR3 regions were amplified from genomic DNA by means of the immunoSEQ Assay, a bias-controlled multiplex PCR. As for the original processing: The number of nucleated cells in each sample was estimated from the amplification of reference gene primers within the assay. To quantify the absolute abundance of each unique TCRbeta CDR3 rearrangement, sequence reads were collapsed and filtered. For each sample, productive Simpson clonality was calculated as the square root of Simpson's diversity index over productive rearrangements. In its TCRdb copy, this immuneACCESS table keeps in-frame sequences only and misses some clones. Where compared with another copy, unresolved V genes explain less than half of these, and the others have no known cause. V and J calls plus clone size are reproduced from that table; the DNA served to infer D and trimming. This sample has about 170,000 clones in its table, and 80% to 85% of those were observed once. Roughly 11% of the sample is taken by the ten largest.

Relative to germline, V is missing 10 bases and J is missing 4 bases, with 9 bases of the junction outside any gene match. Including the terminal cysteine and phenylalanine, the CDR3 comprises 13 residues. Kept here is only the CDR3 DNA, which spans 39 bases and is read in frame from base 1. Collaborating institutions collected whole blood in K2EDTA tubes following their own protocols. Collaborator samples were shipped for TCRbeta analysis as frozen whole blood, isolated PBMCs, or DNA extracted from either sample type. This chain is built from TRBV12-3 or TRBV12-4 and TRBJ1-1; TRBD1 agrees with 7 junctional bases. The sequenced sample was peripheral blood. This receptor was obtained from a man aged 70 or older with active or convalescent COVID-19. The CDR3 region has the sequence CATSGGRGTEAFF. The DNA is as follows: TGTGCCACGTCAGGGGGACGGGGCACTGAAGCTTTCTTT.